This T cell receptor beta chain was sequenced for a study of CD4+ T cells in melanoma. Study-level results: CD8+ T cell, macrophage and B cell function reportedly correlated with neoantigen-specific CD4+ T cells. Diverse differentiation states were reported for melanoma neoantigen-specific CD4+ T cells.

Sequencing was performed with immunoSEQ multiplex PCR; in TCRdb, only in-frame clones are kept and a portion is missing. The repertoire holds about 13,000 clones, with 68% as singletons. This clone appeared once. As yet, its antigen is unknown. V lost 3 bases and J lost 2, with 13 bases in between. The CDR3 runs to 15 residues. Germline V CDR1 and CDR2: SGDLS, YYNGEE. The origin of this receptor is a human donor with melanoma. The sequencing input was cells from a culture (not recorded whether cultured in vitro). This chain joins TRBV9 and TRBJ2-3; D uncertain. CDR3 coding DNA: TGTGCCAGCAGCGGTGGACGGCTGTACACAGATACGCAGTATTTT. Its translation: CASSGGRLYTDTQYF.